This T cell receptor beta chain was documented in a study of cytomegalovirus exposure and HLA in healthy donors. Clones were sequenced by immunoSEQ multiplex PCR, and TCRdb holds only the in-frame ones, with some missing. The sample consists of under 150,000 clones, about 90% of them appearing once. The CDR3 covers 18 residues. V was pared by 1 base and J by 8 bases, with 17 bases of the junction left unmatched. Looked up from germline, CDR1 is MNHEY and CDR2 is SMNVEV (reference sequence). The study, taken as a whole, reports: Reported results showed that the classifier diagnosed cytomegalovirus status with high specificity and sensitivity.

Worth noting for this clone: Its antigen is unidentified.

The sample consisted of PBMCs. The V call is TRBV27, the J call TRBJ1-5; 7 bases are a match to TRBD1. The receptor was derived from a man aged 18 to 29 in good health and CMV-seronegative. The CDR3 reads CASSLFPPTGFREEPQHF. CDR3 sequence (DNA): TGTGCCAGCAGTTTATTCCCGCCGACAGGGTTTAGGGAGGAGCCCCAGCATTTT.